This TCR beta chain comes out of a study of metastatic and nonmetastatic thyroid tumors. All patients were untreated before thyroid surgery. TCRdb re-clonotyped the PCR reads via MiXCR. This sample yields 22,000 or so clones, of which 23% are seen a single time; 70% to 80% belongs to the top ten. This clone was observed many times. The V gene lost 6 bases and the J gene lost 0 bases, with 12 bases spanning the gap. The CDR3 has 15 residues. Germline loops: CDR1 MNHEY, CDR2 SMNVEV (reference sequence). This receptor was identified in a male donor with papillary thyroid cancer or a benign thyroid nodule (not recorded which). Some clones in this sample may be carry-over from other donors' samples. The chain has TRBV27 and TRBJ2-1, with D perhaps TRBD2 (6 bases). The specimen sequenced was blood. The CDR3 spells CASSRDFSSYNEQFF. DNA of the CDR3: TGTGCCAGCAGCAGGGACTTCAGCTCCTACAATGAGCAGTTCTTC.